These T cell receptor beta chains were read from a single sample in a study of OX40 agonist ivuxolimab in advanced cancers. The assay was immunoSEQ multiplex PCR, and TCRdb's table has in-frame clones only and misses some. The sample holds 60,000 or so clones, almost 95% seen once. Sample: CD4+ or CD8+ T cells sorted from blood, taken in a trial of the OX40 agonist ivuxolimab. These receptors were collected from an adult with an advanced solid tumor such as melanoma, head and neck, liver or kidney cancer. Both conserved end residues are part of each CDR3. The D gene is left open where the match is weak. Rows give clone size only sometimes, using once, few, many, or a class for an expanded clone.

V gene: TRBV5-6; D gene: -; clone size: -; J gene: TRBJ2-3; CDR3 protein: CASSMTSDRESTDTQYF; CDR3 DNA: TGTGCCAGCAGCATGACGAGCGACAGAGAGAGCACAGATACGCAGTATTTT
V gene: TRBV5-5; D gene: TRBD2; clone size: -; J gene: TRBJ2-7; CDR3 protein: CASSLRKGTRSYEQYF; CDR3 DNA: TGTGCCAGCAGCTTGAGAAAAGGGACTAGATCCTACGAGCAGTACTTC
V gene: TRBV19; D gene: -; clone size: -; J gene: TRBJ2-1; CDR3 protein: CASSIPATETYNEQFF; CDR3 DNA: TGTGCCAGTAGTATACCCGCGACGGAAACCTACAATGAGCAGTTCTTC
V gene: TRBV6-5; D gene: TRBD2; clone size: -; J gene: TRBJ2-7; CDR3 protein: CASSYGGLAGLEQYF; CDR3 DNA: TGTGCCAGCAGTTACGGGGGACTAGCGGGACTCGAGCAGTACTTC
V gene: TRBV9; D gene: TRBD2; clone size: once; J gene: TRBJ2-5; CDR3 protein: CASSASGSQETQYF; CDR3 DNA: TGTGCCAGCAGCGCTAGCGGGAGTCAAGAGACCCAGTACTTC
V gene: TRBV6-5; D gene: -; clone size: -; J gene: TRBJ2-2; CDR3 protein: CAALDGTGELFF; CDR3 DNA: TGTGCCGCCCTGGACGGCACCGGGGAGCTGTTTTTT
V gene: TRBV2; D gene: TRBD2; clone size: -; J gene: TRBJ2-3; CDR3 protein: CASSDFSTANTSAPDTQYF; CDR3 DNA: TGTGCCAGCAGTGATTTTTCCACTGCGAATACTAGCGCCCCAGATACGCAGTATTTT
V gene: TRBV29-1; D gene: -; clone size: -; J gene: TRBJ2-7; CDR3 protein: CSDLTHSYEQYF; CDR3 DNA: TGCAGCGACCTGACACACTCCTACGAGCAGTACTTC
V gene: TRBV28; D gene: -; clone size: -; J gene: TRBJ2-2; CDR3 protein: CASSKVITNTGELFF; CDR3 DNA: TGTGCCAGCAGTAAAGTGATAACGAACACCGGGGAGCTGTTTTTT
V gene: TRBV4-2; D gene: -; clone size: -; J gene: TRBJ2-7; CDR3 protein: CASSQELQGQTYEQYF; CDR3 DNA: TGTGCCAGCAGCCAGGAATTACAGGGCCAGACCTACGAGCAGTACTTC
V gene: TRBV7-7; D gene: -; clone size: once; J gene: TRBJ2-3; CDR3 protein: CASSLVSTDTQYF; CDR3 DNA: TGTGCTAGCAGCTTAGTCAGCACAGATACGCAGTATTTT
V gene: TRBV6-6; D gene: -; clone size: -; J gene: TRBJ2-1; CDR3 protein: CASTDGSLNEQFF; CDR3 DNA: TGTGCCAGCACTGATGGCTCGCTCAATGAGCAGTTCTTC
V gene: TRBV7-6; D gene: TRBD1; clone size: -; J gene: TRBJ1-1; CDR3 protein: CASSLGGTGGSEAFF; CDR3 DNA: TGTGCCAGCAGCTTAGGGGGGACAGGGGGCTCTGAAGCTTTCTTT
V gene: TRBV7-9; D gene: TRBD2; clone size: -; J gene: TRBJ2-7; CDR3 protein: CATQSSAFGTSGRGEQYF; CDR3 DNA: TGTGCCACCCAATCAAGTGCTTTTGGGACTAGCGGGAGAGGTGAGCAGTACTTC
V gene: TRBV9; D gene: -; clone size: -; J gene: TRBJ2-1; CDR3 protein: CASSVGAGSEQFF; CDR3 DNA: TGTGCCAGCAGCGTAGGGGCGGGAAGTGAGCAGTTCTTC
V gene: TRBV4-2; D gene: -; clone size: -; J gene: TRBJ2-1; CDR3 protein: CASSQENGLEQFF; CDR3 DNA: TGTGCCAGCAGCCAAGAAAACGGGCTCGAGCAGTTCTTC
V gene: TRBV9; D gene: -; clone size: -; J gene: TRBJ2-1; CDR3 protein: CASSVAWGGAYNEQFF; CDR3 DNA: TGTGCCAGCAGCGTAGCTTGGGGCGGGGCTTACAATGAGCAGTTCTTC
V gene: TRBV5-4; D gene: TRBD2; clone size: -; J gene: TRBJ2-7; CDR3 protein: CASTSYGRTYEQYF; CDR3 DNA: TGTGCCAGCACCAGCTACGGGAGGACCTACGAGCAGTACTTC
V gene: TRBV27; D gene: TRBD1; clone size: -; J gene: TRBJ1-2; CDR3 protein: CASRTGNYGYTF; CDR3 DNA: TGTGCCAGCAGGACAGGGAACTATGGCTACACCTTC
V gene: TRBV7-9; D gene: TRBD1; clone size: -; J gene: TRBJ1-2; CDR3 protein: CASTDRPNPPLIRTGYTF; CDR3 DNA: TGTGCCAGCACGGACAGGCCAAACCCCCCACTAATTAGGACTGGCTACACCTTC
V gene: TRBV19; D gene: -; clone size: few; J gene: TRBJ1-1; CDR3 protein: CASIQWGTNTEAFF; CDR3 DNA: TGTGCCAGTATCCAGTGGGGGACGAACACTGAAGCTTTCTTT
V gene: TRBV28; D gene: TRBD1; clone size: -; J gene: TRBJ2-6; CDR3 protein: CASSTDRGVSGANVLTF; CDR3 DNA: TGTGCCAGCAGTACCGACAGGGGGGTTTCTGGGGCCAACGTCCTGACTTTC
V gene: TRBV11-2; D gene: TRBD2; clone size: -; J gene: TRBJ2-7; CDR3 protein: CASSLGASGYEQYF; CDR3 DNA: TGTGCCAGCAGCTTAGGAGCTAGCGGTTACGAGCAGTACTTC
V gene: TRBV6-4; D gene: TRBD1; clone size: -; J gene: TRBJ2-1; CDR3 protein: CASSEQGANYNEQFF; CDR3 DNA: TGTGCCAGCAGTGAACAGGGGGCTAATTACAATGAGCAGTTCTTC
V gene: TRBV27; D gene: -; clone size: -; J gene: TRBJ1-4; CDR3 protein: CASSLLGGEGEKLFF; CDR3 DNA: TGTGCCAGCAGTTTATTGGGGGGCGAGGGTGAAAAACTGTTTTTT
V gene: TRBV10-3; D gene: TRBD1; clone size: -; J gene: TRBJ1-3; CDR3 protein: CAISEFTGDPPGNTIYF; CDR3 DNA: TGTGCCATCAGTGAGTTCACAGGGGACCCCCCTGGAAACACCATATATTTT
V gene: TRBV7-9; D gene: -; clone size: -; J gene: TRBJ1-1; CDR3 protein: CASSPGGTEAFF; CDR3 DNA: TGTGCCAGCAGTCCAGGTGGTACTGAAGCTTTCTTT
V gene: TRBV19; D gene: TRBD1; clone size: -; J gene: TRBJ1-5; CDR3 protein: CASSSHSGTGIGQPQHF; CDR3 DNA: TGTGCCAGTAGTTCCCACAGCGGGACAGGGATCGGTCAGCCCCAGCATTTT
V gene: TRBV11-1; D gene: -; clone size: -; J gene: TRBJ2-7; CDR3 protein: CASHPGTRDEQYF; CDR3 DNA: TGTGCCAGCCATCCCGGAACTAGGGACGAGCAGTACTTC
V gene: TRBV9; D gene: TRBD1; clone size: -; J gene: TRBJ1-2; CDR3 protein: CASSVGTGADYGYTF; CDR3 DNA: TGTGCCAGCAGCGTCGGGACAGGGGCGGACTATGGCTACACCTTC
V gene: TRBV28; D gene: -; clone size: -; J gene: TRBJ1-1; CDR3 protein: CASSFSQPDGEAFF; CDR3 DNA: TGTGCCAGCAGTTTCAGCCAACCCGACGGGGAAGCTTTCTTT